This T cell receptor (beta chain) originates from a study of blood T cell repertoires in COVID-19. Study-wide context: The origin of the acute and convalescent COVID-19 samples was the United States, Italy and Spain.

Profiling relied on immunoSEQ multiplex PCR, and the TCRdb table lists in-frame clones only, not all of them. The sample gives about 500,000 clones, roughly 87% of which show up once; around 0.7% is in the top ten. There are 13 residues in the CDR3. V lost 7 bases to trimming and J lost 0 bases, with 9 bases between them. Per the germline V gene, CDR1 is LNHDA and CDR2 is SQIVND (reference sequence). This TCR derives from a woman between 18 and 29 years old who had recovered from COVID-19. Specimen: PBMCs or T cells enriched from blood (not recorded which). J is TRBJ1-1 and V is TRBV19, with D unclear. CDR3 amino acids: CASKGLMNTEAFF. The CDR3 nucleotides are TGTGCCAGTAAAGGACTGATGAACACTGAAGCTTTCTTT.